This TCR beta chain was recorded in a study of blood T cell repertoires in COVID-19. From germline, CDR1 is MDHEN and CDR2 SYDVKM. Trimming shortened V by 5 bases and J by 0 bases, and 10 bases separated the two germline ends. This CDR3 region has 15 residues. Sequenced by immunoSEQ multiplex PCR; TCRdb stores in-frame clones only, minus some. There are about 330,000 clones in the sample; around 87% occur only once, and about 5.7% lies in the top ten. The sequencing input was PBMCs or T cells enriched from blood (not recorded which). The gene calls are TRBV28 and TRBJ2-2, with D possibly matching TRBD1 (6 bases). The clonotype originates from a woman aged 30 to 39 who had recovered from COVID-19. CDR3 sequence: CASSAGTPNTGELFF. As DNA, the CDR3 is TGTGCCAGCAGTGCCGGGACACCGAACACCGGGGAGCTGTTTTTT.